The 21 T cell receptor delta chains given below trace back to one sample, sequenced in a study of gamma-delta chains in newborns, infants, children. TCRdb redid clone calling on the reads using CATT. This table holds 3,500 to 4,500 delta-chain clones, more than 4% found once. The sample consisted of blood. The receptors were gathered from a child who was a newborn, infant or young child, either healthy, febrile or measles-vaccinated (not recorded which).

This clone was picked up a small number of times. This may be a read error: a much more frequent sequence differs by one nucleotide. This sequence joins TRDV2 and TRDJ3, with a weak D call TRDD3 (5 bases). CDR3 size: 19 residues. From germline, CDR1 is GEAIGNYY and CDR2 EKD. In DNA form, the CDR3 reads TGTGCCTGTGGCACCGTGAGGGATGTTAGCTCCTGGGACACCCGACAGATGTTTTTC. Encoded protein: CACGTVRDVSSWDTRQMFF.

This clone came up a few times. A much larger clone differs by one base, so this may be a read error. The gene calls are TRDV2 and TRDJ1, with 8 bases fitting TRDD3. CDR3 length: 16 amino acids. V shed 1 base, J shed 1 base, and the junction held 7 bases outside the gene matches. CDR1 is GEAIGNYY and CDR2 is EKD in the germline V gene. The CDR3 bases are TGTGCCTGTGACACTCTGGGGGACCAGTGCACCGATAAACTCATCTTT. Translation: CACDTLGDQCTDKLIF.

This clone has just a few counts. A far larger clone is a single base away, which makes a read error likely. The chain employs TRDV2 and TRDJ1; 12 bases align to TRDD3. Per the germline V gene, CDR1 is GEAIGNYY and CDR2 is EKD. The CDR3 totals 14 residues. The CDR3 nucleotides read TGTGCCTGTGACATACTGGGGGATACCGATAAACCCATCTTT. Translating it yields CACDILGDTDKPIF.

This clone was seen only a few times. Since a much larger clone is just one base distant, this may be a read error. V is TRDV2 and J is TRDJ3, with D maybe TRDD3 (5 bases). Trimming removed 7 bases from V and 0 bases from J, with 24 bases in between. This CDR3 spans 20 amino acids. The germline V gene has CDR1 GEAIGNYY and CDR2 EKD. The CDR3 loop is CACTKLLEDLRSWDTRQMFF. The CDR3 nucleotides read TGTGCCTGCACTAAACTACTGGAGGATCTCCGCTCCTGGGACACCCGACAGATGTTTTTC.

This clone was found a few times. A read error is possible here, since a much larger clone lies one base away. This sample includes further DNA sequences coding for the same CDR3. The chain links TRDV2 to TRDJ2, with 9 bases that match TRDD3. Germline V gene lookup returns CDR1 GEAIGNYY and CDR2 EKD. This CDR3 spans 13 amino acids. CDR3 residues: CACDYWGTAQLFF. CDR3 nucleotide sequence: TGTGCCTGTGACTACTGGGGGACAGCACAACTCTTCTTC.

This clone appeared a few times. With a much larger clone just one base away, this may be a read error. The chain links TRDV2 to TRDJ1, with 9 bases that match TRDD3. The V gene end was trimmed by 0 bases and the J gene end by 2 bases; junction bases not matched to a gene: 21. This CDR3 spans 21 amino acids. Germline loops: CDR1 GEAIGNYY, CDR2 EKD. CDR3 protein: CACDTAIGPRAGGIPTDKLIF. DNA for the CDR3: TGTGCCTGTGACACCGCTATAGGCCCGAGGGCTGGGGGGATACCGACCGATAAACTCATCTTT.

Turning to this clone: One base away lies a much larger clone, so this may be a sequencing read error. The chain combines TRDV2 with TRDJ3; 9 nucleotides agree with TRDD3. Germline-derived CDR1 and CDR2 are GEAIGNYY and EKD. The CDR3 totals 20 residues. This CDR3 reads CACDSLLGDPVSWHTRQMFF. CDR3 coding DNA: TGTGCCTGTGACTCTTTACTGGGGGACCCCGTCTCCTGGCACACCCGACAGATGTTTTTC.

In regard to this clone: Possible read error: a much larger clone is one base away. In the same sample, other DNA sequences code for this CDR3. DNA of the CDR3: TGCGCCTGTGAGCCAATGGTGGGGTCCTTTACCGATAAACTCATCTTT. This encodes CACEPMVGSFTDKLIF. The rearrangement joins TRDV2 to TRDJ1, with D tentatively TRDD3 (5 bases). CDR3 length: 16 residues. Germline assignment: CDR1 GEAIGNYY and CDR2 EKD.

This clone was observed a handful of times. This may stem from a read error, because a much larger clone lies one nucleotide away. V gene TRDV2 combines with J gene TRDJ1; 13 positions agree with TRDD3. J lost 3 bases, V lost 3 bases, and 15 bases had no gene match. The CDR3 extends over 19 amino acids. Germline-derived CDR1 and CDR2 are GEAIGNYY and EKD. The CDR3 reads CACDPVTGGYAGGSDKLIF. DNA of the CDR3: TGTGCCTGTGACCCTGTTACTGGGGGATACGCGGGCGGTTCCGATAAACTCATCTTT.

This clone was recorded a few times. The genes are TRDV2 and TRDJ1, with 8 bases identical to TRDD2. The trim removed 4 bases at V and 1 base at J, leaving 28 bases unmatched. The CDR3 length is 22 residues. Germline CDR1 is GEAIGNYY and CDR2 is EKD. For the CDR3, the DNA is TGTGCCTGTGAAGGGCTTCGCCCGGCCTTCCTAGAGGTACATACAAGCACCGATAAACTCATCTTT. This sequence encodes CACEGLRPAFLEVHTSTDKLIF.

This clone qualifies as large. The same CDR3 also results from other DNA sequences found in this sample. The chain combines TRDV2 with TRDJ1, with TRDD3 matching over 13 bases. V gave up 1 base and J gave up 2 bases; unmatched junction bases: 9. CDR1 and CDR2 (germline): GEAIGNYY, EKD. This CDR3 has 18 residues. DNA of the CDR3: TGTGCCTGTGACACAATCCTTACTGGGGGATACGTTACCGATAAACTCATCTTT. The encoded protein is CACDTILTGGYVTDKLIF.

In its sample, this clone is large (0.1 to 1%). Other DNA sequences in the sample encode the same CDR3. The chain combines TRDV2 with TRDJ3; 12 nucleotides line up with TRDD3. With 2 bases clipped from V and 2 bases from J, the junction kept 6 bases outside the gene matches. Germline lookup yields CDR1 GEAIGNYY and CDR2 EKD. The CDR3 is 19 residues long. The CDR3 DNA reads TGTGCCTGTGACAAAGTACTGGGGGATACCGCCTGGGACACCCGACAGATGTTTTTC. It yields the protein CACDKVLGDTAWDTRQMFF.

Worth noting for this clone: At one of its ends the junction is not consistent with the germline gene, which may arise from a read error. J is TRDJ3 and V is TRDV2; 12 bases are shared with TRDD3. The CDR3 has 22 residues. Germline lookup yields CDR1 GEAIGNYY and CDR2 EKD. The CDR3 is CACDTGVLGDTRGSRDTRQMFF. DNA for the CDR3: TGTGCCTGTGACACCGGGGTCCTGGGGGATACGCGTGGCTCCCGGGACACCCGACAGATGTTTTTC.

Concerning this clone: This clone may be a read error of a much larger clone one base away. V gene TRDV1 combines with J gene TRDJ1; the match to TRDD3 covers 11 bases. CDR1 and CDR2 from the germline V gene are TSWWSYY and QGS. V lost 0 bases to trimming and J lost 0 bases; unmatched junction nucleotides: 18. This CDR3 has 22 residues. CDR3 in DNA: TGTGCTCTTGGGGAACTACGCCTACGGGCTGGGGGATACTGGAGGCACACCGATAAACTCATCTTT. Translated, it gives CALGELRLRAGGYWRHTDKLIF.

This clone was seen a handful of times. One base away lies a much larger clone, so this may be a sequencing read error. This CDR3 reads CACDLLGAYTDKLIF. In nucleotides, the CDR3 is TGTGCCTGTGACCTACTGGGGGCCTACACCGATAAACTCATCTTT. V and J are TRDV2 and TRDJ1; 8 positions agree with TRDD3. The junction had 5 bases not matched to a gene; V was cut back by 3 bases and J by 0 bases. CDR3 size: 15 residues. Germline-derived CDR1 and CDR2 are GEAIGNYY and EKD.

A note on this clone: A much larger clone lies one base from this, so it may be a read error. The rearrangement joins TRDV2 to TRDJ1; weak D call: TRDD2 (5 bases). Trimming shortened V by 0 bases and J by 6 bases, and 25 bases separated the two germline ends. CDR1 is GEAIGNYY and CDR2 is EKD in the germline V gene. CDR3 length: 18 residues. The CDR3 DNA reads TGTGCCTGTGACACCCTTTCCTCCGACAAAGCGAGTCTGAATAAACTCATCTTT. The encoded protein is CACDTLSSDKASLNKLIF.

This clone is classed as large. The chain employs TRDV2 and TRDJ3, with 7 bases aligning to TRDD3. Germline lookup yields CDR1 GEAIGNYY and CDR2 EKD. This CDR3 region has 18 residues. The V and J ends lost 3 bases and 0 bases, in that order; junction bases with no gene match: 7. The CDR3 sequence is CACDLVGESSWDTRQMFF. CDR3 DNA sequence: TGTGCCTGTGACCTAGTGGGGGAGAGCTCCTGGGACACCCGACAGATGTTTTTC.

This clone has only a few counts. One base away lies a much larger clone, so this may be a sequencing read error. The chain recombines TRDV2 with TRDJ3; TRDD3 matches 8 bases. Looked up from germline, CDR1 is GEAIGNYY and CDR2 is EKD. This CDR3 is 19 amino acids long. CDR3 DNA sequence: TGTGCCTGTGACACCTGGGGGATCGTCCACTCCTGGGACACCCGACAGGTGTTTTTC. Translation: CACDTWGIVHSWDTRQVFF.

This clone has only a few counts. Since a far larger clone is one base different, this is likely a read error. The chain recombines TRDV2 with TRDJ3, with TRDD3 as a possible D gene (6 bases). Germline CDR1 is GEAIGNYY and CDR2 is EKD. The CDR3 length is 17 residues. The CDR3 region has the DNA TGTGCCTGTGACAGTACTGGGAGCTCCTGGTACACCCGACAGATGTTTTTC. This codes for CACDSTGSSWYTRQMFF.

This clone has more than one count but fewer than ten. The protein recorded in TCRdb does not match the translated DNA at residue 15; the protein presented here comes from translating the DNA. The chain uses TRDV2 and TRDJ1, with TRDD3 as a possible D gene (6 bases). Germline V gene sequence: CDR1 GEAIGNYY, CDR2 EKD. The CDR3 length is 16 residues. CDR3 bases: TGTGCCTGTGACACCCTGGGGATTAGGGGAACCGATAAACTCACCTTT. This translates into CACDTLGIRGTDKLTF.

About this clone itself: It may be a read error: a sequence one base away is much more abundant. The V call is TRDV2, the J call TRDJ1; 8 nucleotides align to TRDD3. There are 18 residues in the CDR3. V gave up 5 bases and J gave up 0 bases; unmatched junction bases: 16. The germline gives CDR1 GEAIGNYY, CDR2 EKD. Written as DNA, the CDR3 is TGTGCCTGTGCAGAGTTTCTTACTGGGGGTCTTTACACCGATAAACTCATCTTT. Translation gives CACAEFLTGGLYTDKLIF.